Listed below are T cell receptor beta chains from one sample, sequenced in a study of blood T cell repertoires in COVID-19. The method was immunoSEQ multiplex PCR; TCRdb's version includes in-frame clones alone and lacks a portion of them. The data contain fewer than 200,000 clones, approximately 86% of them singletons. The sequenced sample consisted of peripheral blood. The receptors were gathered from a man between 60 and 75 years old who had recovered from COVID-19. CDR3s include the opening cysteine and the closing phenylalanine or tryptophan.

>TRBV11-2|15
CASSKGRHKAYGYTF
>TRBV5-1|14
CASSLVPSSYEQYF
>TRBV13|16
CATARDGGNMNTEAFF
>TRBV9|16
CASSVRRGENTGELFF
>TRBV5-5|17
CASSFLRPGQGGGGYTF
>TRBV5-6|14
CASSPWDRQETQYF
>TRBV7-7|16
CASSPGLAGGVFEQFF
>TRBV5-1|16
CASIPGTGSFTDTQYF
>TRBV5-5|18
CASSFSSLGTGNTGELFF
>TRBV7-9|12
CASSASPPEQFF
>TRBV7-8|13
CASSPRGNQPQHF
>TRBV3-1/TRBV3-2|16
CASSLGLAGGSYEQYF
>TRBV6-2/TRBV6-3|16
CASSYSNPDRRYGYTF
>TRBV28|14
CASSFRGQAYGYTF
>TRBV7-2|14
CASSSGVNTGELFF
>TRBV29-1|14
CSVGGQPRTDTQYF
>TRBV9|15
CASSVLTGPGNTIYF
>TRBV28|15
CASISGGLSTDTQYF
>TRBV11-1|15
CASSFGGEVGDTQYF
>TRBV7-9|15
CASSPRTSLAFEQYF
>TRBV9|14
CASSPLDSHYGYTF
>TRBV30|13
CAWAQGVTYEQYF
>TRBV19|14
CASSFSGSTDTQYF
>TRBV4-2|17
CASSQVVSGGAKDTQYF